Below are 9 T cell receptor beta chains sequenced from a single sample in a study of cytomegalovirus exposure and HLA in healthy donors. PCR amplification relied on 60 Vbeta primers (plus 13 Jbeta primers). TCRdb's table, derived via immunoSEQ multiplex PCR, lists solely in-frame clones and lacks some. Among some 160,000 clones listed, approximately 68% were seen once. Sequencing was performed on PBMCs. The receptors derive from a man in his forties in good health and CMV-seronegative.

The chain carries TRBV6-1 and TRBJ2-5; TRBD1 might be the D (7 bases). Germline V gene lookup returns CDR1 MNHNS and CDR2 SASEGT. The CDR3 runs to 17 residues. Trimming stripped 0 bases from V and 5 bases from J, with 19 bases between. CDR3 protein: CASSEAQGGETTETQYF. The CDR3 bases are TGTGCCAGCAGTGAAGCGCAGGGGGGAGAGACCACGGAGACCCAGTACTTC.

The CDR3 bases are TGTGCCAGCAGACCCACAGGGTCCGGAAACACCATATATTTT. Residues: CASRPTGSGNTIYF. The V gene is TRBV6-5, the J gene TRBJ1-3; tentatively, D is TRBD1 (6 bases). V shed 6 bases and J shed 4 bases, with 13 bases lying between them. There are 14 residues in the CDR3. Germline CDR1 is MNHEY and CDR2 is SVGAGI.

V usage is TRBV2 and J usage is TRBJ2-5; a weak D match, TRBD1 (6 bases). Gene TRBJ2-7 matches the end of the DNA better, so the J call may be wrong. CDR1 SNHLY and CDR2 FYNNEI come from the germline V gene. This CDR3 spans 14 amino acids. CDR3 in amino acids: CASSRDQGSYEQYF. CDR3 in DNA: TGTGCCAGCAGTCGGGACCAGGGGTCCTACGAGCAGTACTTC.

The V and J genes are TRBV5-1 and TRBJ2-1, with D perhaps TRBD1 (7 bases). The CDR3 contains 14 residues. V lost 0 bases, J lost 9 bases, and 13 bases lay in between. Germline V lookup: CDR1 SGHRS, CDR2 YFSETQ. The CDR3 protein is CASSLARGEAEQFF. CDR3 in DNA: TGCGCCAGCAGCTTGGCCAGGGGGGAGGCTGAGCAGTTCTTC.

J is TRBJ1-2 and V is TRBV6-5, with a weak D call TRBD1 (5 bases). Deletions cut 2 bases from V and 6 bases from J, with 13 bases between. Germline V lookup: CDR1 MNHEY, CDR2 SVGAGI. CDR3 size: 14 residues. DNA of the CDR3: TGTGCCAGCAGTTACGGGGGGACTTTTGATGGCTACACCTTC. This encodes CASSYGGTFDGYTF.

The chain couples TRBV4-2 to TRBJ2-2; TRBD2 might be the D (7 bases). This CDR3 region has 16 residues. V lost 1 base to trimming and J lost 8 bases, with 17 bases between them. Germline loops: CDR1 LGHNA, CDR2 YNFKEQ. The CDR3 DNA reads as TGTGCCAGCAGCCAAGTGCGGGGGCCACGAGGGGGGGAGCTGTTTTTT. Amino acids: CASSQVRGPRGGELFF.

The chain uses TRBV9 and TRBJ2-1; no definite D call. The germline CDR1 and CDR2 sequences are SGDLS and YYNGEE. V was shortened by 3 bases and J by 7 bases, with 14 bases between the two germline ends. This CDR3 region has 14 residues. In DNA form, the CDR3 reads TGTGCCAGCAGCGCAACGGGTTCCGTAAATGAGCAGTTCTTC. This codes for CASSATGSVNEQFF.

This clone was detected a few times. The genes are TRBV5-1 and TRBJ2-2; 13 nucleotides match TRBD2. This CDR3 is 15 amino acids long. The trim removed 4 bases at V and 5 bases at J, leaving 2 bases unmatched. Germline V gives CDR1 SGHRS, CDR2 YFSETQ. CDR3 DNA: TGCGCCAGCAGCATACTAGCGGGAGGGACCGGGGAGCTGTTTTTT. It translates to CASSILAGGTGELFF.

The rearrangement links TRBV5-1 to TRBJ2-1, with D perhaps TRBD2 (6 bases). The CDR3 consists of 21 residues. The V end was cut by 2 bases, the J end by 4 bases, with 31 bases between. Germline V gene sequence: CDR1 SGHRS, CDR2 YFSETQ. CDR3 nucleotide sequence: TGCGCCAGCAGCTTTCGTTTTGTGGAGCGCGGGACCCCACACCGATACAATGAGCAGTTCTTC. Its protein product is CASSFRFVERGTPHRYNEQFF.